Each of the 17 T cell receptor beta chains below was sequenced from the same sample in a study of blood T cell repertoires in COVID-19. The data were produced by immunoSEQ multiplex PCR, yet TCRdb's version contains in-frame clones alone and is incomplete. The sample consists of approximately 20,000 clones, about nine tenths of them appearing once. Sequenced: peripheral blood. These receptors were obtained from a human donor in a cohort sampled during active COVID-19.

In nucleotides, the CDR3 is TGCGCCAGCAGCCAAGACAGGGTAGGTGGAATTGCTTTCTTT. This gives the protein CASSQDRVGGIAFF. The V and J genes are TRBV4-3 and TRBJ1-1, with D possibly matching TRBD1 (5 bases). CDR3 length: 14 residues. The germline V and J ends were trimmed by 0 bases and 11 bases, with 16 bases remaining between them. Germline V lookup: CDR1 LGHNA, CDR2 YSLEER.

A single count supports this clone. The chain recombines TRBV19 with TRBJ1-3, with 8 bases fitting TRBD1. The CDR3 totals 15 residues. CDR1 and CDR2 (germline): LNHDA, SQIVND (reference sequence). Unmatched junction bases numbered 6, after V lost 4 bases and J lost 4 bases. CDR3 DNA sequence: TGTGCCAGTAGTACCCGGACAGGGCAGGGAAACACCATATATTTT. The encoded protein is CASSTRTGQGNTIYF.

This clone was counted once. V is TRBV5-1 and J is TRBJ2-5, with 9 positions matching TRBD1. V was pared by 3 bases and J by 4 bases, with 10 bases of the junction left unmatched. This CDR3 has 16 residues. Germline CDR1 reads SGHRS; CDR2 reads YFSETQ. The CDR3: CASSSQGAPGGETQYF. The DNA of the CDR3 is TGCGCCAGCAGCTCACAGGGGGCGCCGGGGGGAGAGACCCAGTACTTC.

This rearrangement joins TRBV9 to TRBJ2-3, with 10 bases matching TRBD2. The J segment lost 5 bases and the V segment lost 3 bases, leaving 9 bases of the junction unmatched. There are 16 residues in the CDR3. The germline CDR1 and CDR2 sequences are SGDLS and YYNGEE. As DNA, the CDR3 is TGTGCCAGCAGCGCCTCCAGCGGGGGGGGATTAGATACGCAGTATTTT. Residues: CASSASSGGGLDTQYF.

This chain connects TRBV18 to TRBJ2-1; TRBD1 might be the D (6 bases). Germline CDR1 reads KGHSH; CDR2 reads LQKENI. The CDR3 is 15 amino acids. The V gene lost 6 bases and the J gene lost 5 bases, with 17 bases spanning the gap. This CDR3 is CASSRTLQGHNEQFF. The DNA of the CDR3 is TGTGCCAGCTCCCGAACACTTCAGGGGCACAATGAGCAGTTCTTC.

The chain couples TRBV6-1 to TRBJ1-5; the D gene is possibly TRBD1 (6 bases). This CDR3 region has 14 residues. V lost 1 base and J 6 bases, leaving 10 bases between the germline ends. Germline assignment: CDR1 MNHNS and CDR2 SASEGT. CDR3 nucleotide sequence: TGTGCCAGCAGTGAAGGCCCAGGGGCTCAGCCCCAGCATTTT. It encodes CASSEGPGAQPQHF.

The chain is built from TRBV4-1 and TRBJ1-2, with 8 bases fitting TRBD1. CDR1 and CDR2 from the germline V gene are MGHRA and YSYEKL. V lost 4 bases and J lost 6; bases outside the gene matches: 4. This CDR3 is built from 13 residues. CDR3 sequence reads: CASSLQGVNGYTF. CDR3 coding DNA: TGCGCCAGCAGCCTACAGGGGGTAAATGGCTACACCTTC.

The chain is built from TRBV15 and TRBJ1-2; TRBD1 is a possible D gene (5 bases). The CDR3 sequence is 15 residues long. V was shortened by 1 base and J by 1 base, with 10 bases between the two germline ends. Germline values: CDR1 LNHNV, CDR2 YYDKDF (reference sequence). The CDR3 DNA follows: TGTGCCACCAGCAGAGGCCGGGGGGGTAACTATGGCTACACCTTC. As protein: CATSRGRGGNYGYTF.

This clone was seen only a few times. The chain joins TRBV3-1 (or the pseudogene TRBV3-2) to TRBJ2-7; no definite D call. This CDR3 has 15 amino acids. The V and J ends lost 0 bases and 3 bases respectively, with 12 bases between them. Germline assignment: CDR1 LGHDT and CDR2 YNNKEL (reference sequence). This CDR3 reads CASSQDASSHYEQYF. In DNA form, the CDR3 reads TGTGCCAGCAGCCAAGATGCGAGTTCCCACTACGAGCAGTACTTC.

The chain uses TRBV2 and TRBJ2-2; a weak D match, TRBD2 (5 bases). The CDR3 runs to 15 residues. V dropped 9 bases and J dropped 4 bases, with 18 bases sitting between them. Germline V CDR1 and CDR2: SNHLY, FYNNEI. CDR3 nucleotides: TGTGCCAGTCGGCCGGACTTGAACCCCACCGGGGAGCTGTTTTTT. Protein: CASRPDLNPTGELFF.

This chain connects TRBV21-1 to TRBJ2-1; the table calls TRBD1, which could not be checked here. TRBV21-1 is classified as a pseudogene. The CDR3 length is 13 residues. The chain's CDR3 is CASSKGQGNEQFF. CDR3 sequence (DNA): TGTGCCAGCAGCAAGGGACAGGGCAATGAGCAGTTCTTC.

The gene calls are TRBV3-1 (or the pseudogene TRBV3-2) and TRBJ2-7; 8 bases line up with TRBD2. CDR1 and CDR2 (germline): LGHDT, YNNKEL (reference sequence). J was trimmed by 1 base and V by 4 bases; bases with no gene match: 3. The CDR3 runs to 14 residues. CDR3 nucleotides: TGTGCCAGCAGCCTCCGGGAGGGTTCCTACGAGCAGTACTTC. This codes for CASSLREGSYEQYF.

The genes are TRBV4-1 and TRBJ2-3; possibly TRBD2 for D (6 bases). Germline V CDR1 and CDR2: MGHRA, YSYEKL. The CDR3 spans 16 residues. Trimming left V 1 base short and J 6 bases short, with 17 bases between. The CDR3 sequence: CASSQGGDSIRDTQYF. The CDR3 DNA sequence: TGCGCCAGCAGCCAAGGGGGGGACTCCATTAGGGATACGCAGTATTTT.

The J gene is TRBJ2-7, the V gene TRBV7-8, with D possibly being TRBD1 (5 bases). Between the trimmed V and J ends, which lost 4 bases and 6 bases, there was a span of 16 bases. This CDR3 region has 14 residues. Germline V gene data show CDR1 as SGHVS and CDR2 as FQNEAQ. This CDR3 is CASSSLLTAGEQYF. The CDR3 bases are TGTGCCAGCAGCTCCCTCTTGACAGCTGGCGAGCAGTACTTC.

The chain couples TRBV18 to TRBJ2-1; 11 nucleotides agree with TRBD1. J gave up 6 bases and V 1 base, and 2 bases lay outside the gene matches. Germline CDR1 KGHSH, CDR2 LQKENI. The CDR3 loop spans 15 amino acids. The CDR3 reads CASSPRTGGLNEQFF. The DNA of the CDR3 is TGTGCCAGCTCACCACGGACAGGGGGCCTCAATGAGCAGTTCTTC. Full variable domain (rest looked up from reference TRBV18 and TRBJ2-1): NAGVMQNPRHLVRRRGQEARLRCSPMKGHSHVYWYRQLPEEGLKFMVYLQKENIIDESGMPKERFSAEFPKEGPSILRIQQVVRGDSAAYFCASSPRTGGLNEQFFGPGTRLTVL.

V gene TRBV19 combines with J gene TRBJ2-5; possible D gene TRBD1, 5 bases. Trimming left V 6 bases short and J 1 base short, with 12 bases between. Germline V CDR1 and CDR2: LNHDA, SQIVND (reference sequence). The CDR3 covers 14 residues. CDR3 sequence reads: CASRGWGSQETQYF. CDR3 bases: TGTGCCAGTAGAGGTTGGGGCAGCCAAGAGACCCAGTACTTC.

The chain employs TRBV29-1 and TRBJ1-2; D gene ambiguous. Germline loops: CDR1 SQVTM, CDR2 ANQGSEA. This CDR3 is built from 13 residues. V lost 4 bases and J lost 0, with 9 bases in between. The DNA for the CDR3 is TGCAGCGTTGTTTACGGTACTAACTATGGCTACACCTTC. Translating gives CSVVYGTNYGYTF.